The sequence of this T cell receptor (beta chain) was determined in a study of regulatory T cells in long-lasting Graves disease. Time point noted: persistent/refractory GD, antithyroid drugs over 5 years with positive TRAb. After RNA was extracted from PBMCs, the TCR library was made from it. Through Arm-PCR of CDR3 regions and iRepertoire HTBI primers, TCR beta libraries were built. TCRdb itself ran the multiplex PCR reads through MiXCR, one entry per CDR3 protein. The profile shows a few hundred thousand distinct CDR3 sequences, roughly 23% of them singletons. CDR1 and CDR2 from the germline V gene are MGHRA and YSYEKL. The CDR3 is 13 amino acids. The V gene lost 5 bases and the J gene lost 7 bases, with 11 bases spanning the gap. In its sample, this clonotype was seen a few times.

The source material was peripheral blood mononuclear cells (PBMCs), sampled when the disease was refractory, from a patient treated with antithyroid drugs. This clonotype was sampled from a female donor with Graves disease. J is TRBJ2-2 and V is TRBV4-1; the D is unclear. DNA for the CDR3: TGCGCCAGCAGCTCAGCGACCCTCGGGGAGCTGTTTTTT. Residues: CASSSATLGELFF.